This T cell receptor beta chain was sequenced during a study of identical twins. Study results and limitations: Conclusions came from cross-sectional statistical analysis, not from following the same donors. Memory repertoires showed no such pattern, whereas abundant cord blood beta clonotypes carried fewer insertions.

The CDR3 spans 16 residues. The V gene's germline CDR1 is LGHNA and CDR2 YNFKEQ. Trimming shortened V by 3 bases and J by 0 bases, and 14 bases separated the two germline ends. Template switching (which added a universal primer site) was used, and cDNA carried unique molecular identifiers. TCRdb redid the calling of the 5' RACE reads with MiXCR, one entry per CDR3 protein. The data show about 890,000 distinct CDR3 sequences, about 12% seen once. In its sample, this clonotype was seen a few times. Its antigen is not identified. This same sample was also part of a study on yellow fever vaccine responses in identical twins. As reported in that work: Twins reportedly showed a vaccine T cell response that seemed partly convergent and partly personalized.

The source material was PBMCs. The rearrangement uses TRBV4-2 and TRBJ1-1; tentative D call: TRBD1 (6 bases). The clonotype comes from a woman under 30 in good health. The CDR3 region is CASSHTGSRLNTEAFF. In nucleotides, the CDR3 is TGTGCCAGCAGCCATACAGGGTCCCGACTGAACACTGAAGCTTTCTTT.